These 30 T cell receptor beta chains came from one sample sequenced in a study of identical twins. In TCRdb, the 5' RACE reads were re-called with MiXCR into one record per CDR3 protein. The table lists about 700,000 distinct CDR3 sequences, about 9.4% of them singletons. These data are also associated with another study on yellow fever vaccine responses in identical twins.

The specimen sequenced was PBMCs. These receptor sequences come from a woman aged 18-35 years in good health.

There are a few counts of this clonotype. V is TRBV6-2 or TRBV6-3 and J is TRBJ2-7; tentative D call: TRBD2 (5 bases). The CDR3 sequence is 14 residues long. Trimming pared 4 bases from V and 1 base from J, leaving 11 bases between. The germline gives CDR1 MNHEY, CDR2 SVGEGT. CDR3: CASSFDYNSYEQYF. CDR3 DNA sequence: TGTGCCAGCAGTTTCGACTACAATTCCTACGAGCAGTACTTC.

This chain joins TRBV20-1 and TRBJ2-2; no definite D call. This CDR3 spans 8 amino acids. The germline V gene has CDR1 DFQATT and CDR2 SNEGSKA (reference sequence). The CDR3 coding sequence is TGCAAACCCGGGGAGCTGTTTTTT. This codes for CKPGELFF.

At least ten counts were recorded for this clonotype. The rearrangement uses TRBV4-3 and TRBJ2-4; no firm D call. This CDR3 region has 17 residues. The germline V gene has CDR1 LGHNA and CDR2 YSLEER. The germline V and J ends were trimmed by 0 bases and 0 bases, with 12 bases remaining between them. As DNA, the CDR3 is TGCGCCAGCAGCCAAGATTTCGGCCGGGTAGCCAAAAACATTCAGTACTTC. This translates into CASSQDFGRVAKNIQYF.

In its sample, this clonotype was seen many times. The chain joins TRBV20-1 to TRBJ2-7, with a weak D call TRBD1 (5 bases). Trimming took off 0 bases at V and 4 bases at J, with 13 bases between the two ends. The CDR3 consists of 14 residues. Germline CDR1 is DFQATT and CDR2 is SNEGSKA (reference sequence). CDR3 region: CSARDPQEPYEQYF. The CDR3 region has the DNA TGCAGTGCTAGAGACCCACAGGAACCATACGAGCAGTACTTC.

V gene TRBV3-1 combines with J gene TRBJ2-5; 9 bases line up with TRBD1. There are 14 residues in the CDR3. Per germline, CDR1 LGHDT and CDR2 YNNKEL (reference sequence). V trimming: 4 bases; J trimming: 5 bases; junction bases outside the gene matches: 5. CDR3 residues: CASSRITGGETQYF. Written as DNA, the CDR3 is TGTGCCAGCAGCCGGATAACAGGGGGCGAGACCCAGTACTTC.

J is TRBJ2-6 and V is TRBV4-3, with TRBD1 identical over 8 bases. The V gene end was trimmed by 0 bases and the J gene end by 4 bases; junction bases not matched to a gene: 11. CDR3 length: 19 amino acids. From germline, CDR1 is LGHNA and CDR2 YSLEER. The CDR3 sequence is CASSQDLGTGSAGANVLTF. The CDR3, as DNA: TGCGCCAGCAGCCAAGATCTAGGGACAGGAAGTGCCGGGGCCAACGTCCTGACTTTC.

This clonotype has just a few counts. V usage is TRBV4-1 and J usage is TRBJ2-3; no clear D. Trimming removed 0 bases from V and 3 bases from J, with 25 bases in between. In germline, CDR1 is MGHRA, CDR2 YSYEKL. This CDR3 has 20 residues. The CDR3 DNA reads TGCGCCAGCAGCCAAGATCCAGCTTCGAGGTTTAGTATTGGGACAGATACGCAGTATTTT. Encoded protein: CASSQDPASRFSIGTDTQYF.

V usage is TRBV10-1 and J usage is TRBJ2-3; 8 bases are shared with TRBD1. This CDR3 is built from 15 residues. Looked up from germline, CDR1 is WNHNN and CDR2 is SYGVQD (reference sequence). J gave up 1 base and V 7 bases, and 7 bases lay outside the gene matches. The CDR3 region has the DNA TGCGCCAGCAACGGACCGGGACAGGGCACAGATACGCAGTATTTT. It encodes CASNGPGQGTDTQYF.

This clonotype was detected a few times. This chain uses TRBV20-1 with TRBJ1-6; TRBD1 aligns across 8 bases. Germline V lookup: CDR1 DFQATT, CDR2 SNEGSKA (reference sequence). With V trimmed by 3 bases and J by 8 bases, 3 bases remained unmatched. This CDR3 has 13 residues. The CDR3 here is CSASQGAYSPLHF. The CDR3 bases are TGCAGTGCTAGTCAGGGGGCTTATTCACCCCTCCACTTT.

CDR3 protein: CASSQSSGLDCTDTQYF. The CDR3 DNA reads TGCGCCAGCAGTCAATCTTCCGGACTAGACTGCACAGATACGCAGTATTTT. The genes are TRBV23-1 and TRBJ2-3; 7 nucleotides line up with TRBD2. TRBV23-1 qualifies as an ORF whose function is uncertain. V was pared by 0 bases and J by 1 base, with 7 bases of the junction left unmatched. The CDR3 contains 17 residues.

The V call is TRBV5-1, the J call TRBJ2-3, with D possibly matching TRBD1 (5 bases). From germline, CDR1 is SGHRS and CDR2 YFSETQ. V lost 0 bases, J lost 2 bases, and 10 bases lay in between. CDR3 length: 15 amino acids. The CDR3 sequence: CASSLGQTYTDTQYF. The CDR3 DNA follows: TGCGCCAGCAGCTTGGGACAGACCTACACAGATACGCAGTATTTT.

The chain is built from TRBV10-3 and TRBJ2-2; tentatively, D is TRBD1 or TRBD2 (6 bases each). Germline assignment: CDR1 ENHRY and CDR2 SYGVKD. Trimming cost V 2 bases and J 3 bases, with 10 bases left between them. The CDR3 extends over 15 amino acids. The CDR3 DNA reads as TGTGCCATCAGTGAGGCTGGGGGGCACACCGGGGAGCTGTTTTTT. Its protein product is CAISEAGGHTGELFF.

The chain recombines TRBV9 with TRBJ2-7; 8 positions agree with TRBD1. This CDR3 is built from 14 residues. The germline CDR1 and CDR2 sequences are SGDLS and YYNGEE. Trimming cost V 3 bases and J 5 bases; bases outside gene matches: 7. This CDR3 is CASSDTTGDDEQYF. CDR3 DNA: TGTGCCAGCAGCGACACGACAGGGGACGACGAGCAGTACTTC. The variable domain in full, with the rest retrieved from reference TRBV9 and TRBJ2-7, is DSGVTQTPKHLITATGQRVTLRCSPRSGDLSVYWYQQSLDQGLQFLIQYYNGEERAKGNILERFSAQQFPDLHSELNLSSLELGDSALYFCASSDTTGDDEQYFGPGTRLTVT.

Here the CDR3 DNA reads TGCAGTGCTAGAGAGGGTAGCGGGAACTACGAGCAGTACTTC. It specifies CSAREGSGNYEQYF. V and J are TRBV20-1 and TRBJ2-7; TRBD2 aligns across 8 bases. The V gene end was trimmed by 0 bases and the J gene end by 3 bases; junction bases not matched to a gene: 4. Germline CDR1 DFQATT, CDR2 SNEGSKA (reference sequence). The CDR3 sequence is 14 residues long.

This clonotype has only a few counts. The V and J genes are TRBV27 and TRBJ2-7; 7 bases are a match to TRBD2. The J segment lost 7 bases and the V segment lost 5 bases, leaving 11 bases of the junction unmatched. The CDR3 runs 14 residues. Germline V CDR1 and CDR2: MNHEY, SMNVEV (reference sequence). The CDR3 bases are TGTGCCAGCAGTCCCGAGACTAGCTTTGGGGAGCAGTACTTC. This translates into CASSPETSFGEQYF.

This clonotype occurred a few times. The gene calls are TRBV7-3 and TRBJ2-7; 11 bases match TRBD2. This CDR3 region has 14 residues. V was clipped by 5 bases and J by 5 bases; unmatched bases: 5. Germline CDR1 is SGHTA and CDR2 is FQGTGA. The CDR3 spells CASSPTSGVNEQYF. The CDR3 DNA follows: TGTGCCAGCAGCCCGACTAGCGGGGTTAACGAGCAGTACTTC.

This sequence joins TRBV7-9 and TRBJ2-7; a weak D match, TRBD1 (5 bases). V was shortened by 7 bases and J by 6 bases, with 13 bases between the two germline ends. The CDR3 has 12 residues. Germline CDR1 SEHNR, CDR2 FQNEAQ (reference sequence). This chain's CDR3 is CASNSQGVEQYF. The CDR3 coding sequence is TGTGCCAGCAACTCTCAAGGGGTCGAGCAGTACTTC.

This clonotype was seen more than once but under ten times. The rearrangement joins TRBV20-1 to TRBJ2-7, with 12 bases that match TRBD2. The CDR3 is 16 residues long. Trimming cost V 1 base and J 3 bases; bases outside gene matches: 7. Germline V lookup: CDR1 DFQATT, CDR2 SNEGSKA (reference sequence). The CDR3 bases are TGCAGTGCTAGAGCGACGACTAGCGGGGGAATCTACGAGCAGTACTTC. Residues: CSARATTSGGIYEQYF.

This sequence joins TRBV18 and TRBJ2-7; perhaps TRBD2 as D (5 bases). Germline V CDR1 and CDR2: KGHSH, LQKENI. V was trimmed by 8 bases and J by 2 bases, leaving 19 bases between them. The CDR3 loop spans 15 amino acids. In nucleotides, the CDR3 is TGTGCCAGCCTCAACCCCTCGGCCGGGGCCTACGAGCAGTACTTC. Residues: CASLNPSAGAYEQYF.

This clonotype showed up just a few times. The chain couples TRBV5-5 to TRBJ2-7; D unclear. This CDR3 region has 14 residues. Trimming left V 4 bases short and J 0 bases short, with 11 bases between. The germline CDR1 and CDR2 sequences are SGHKS and YYEKEE (reference sequence). The CDR3 here is CASSQTYFSYEQYF. The CDR3 DNA reads as TGTGCCAGCAGCCAGACTTATTTCTCCTACGAGCAGTACTTC.

V is TRBV5-1 and J is TRBJ1-2; 7 bases agree with TRBD1. The germline V gene encodes CDR1 SGHRS and CDR2 YFSETQ. Unmatched junction bases numbered 10, after V lost 4 bases and J lost 1 base. This CDR3 region has 16 residues. The CDR3 sequence is CASSAPTGRGNYGYTF. CDR3 coding DNA: TGCGCCAGCAGCGCCCCGACAGGGAGGGGTAACTATGGCTACACCTTC.

This clonotype was seen repeatedly, ten times or more. The chain uses TRBV29-1 and TRBJ2-1, with D maybe TRBD2 (5 bases). CDR3 length: 14 residues. Germline V lookup: CDR1 SQVTM, CDR2 ANQGSEA. The V end lost 1 base, the J end lost 5 bases, and 12 bases lay between the germline ends. The CDR3 spells CSVEGTDTDNEQFF. The DNA for the CDR3 is TGCAGCGTTGAAGGGACTGATACTGACAATGAGCAGTTCTTC.

This rearrangement joins TRBV11-2 to TRBJ2-1, with unresolved D. CDR3 length: 15 residues. CDR1 and CDR2 (germline): SGHAT, FQNNGV. Between the trimmed V and J ends, which lost 5 bases and 0 bases, there was a span of 11 bases. CDR3 coding DNA: TGTGCCAGCAGCAAGACCAGGCGCTCCTACAATGAGCAGTTCTTC. The encoded protein is CASSKTRRSYNEQFF. The variable domain in full, with the rest retrieved from reference TRBV11-2 and TRBJ2-1, is EAGVAQSPRYKIIEKRQSVAFWCNPISGHATLYWYQQILGQGPKLLIQFQNNGVVDDSQLPKDRFSAERLKGVDSTLKIQPAKLEDSAVYLCASSKTRRSYNEQFFGPGTRLTVL.

This clonotype came up a few times. V gene TRBV28 combines with J gene TRBJ2-7; unclear D gene. V lost 5 bases to trimming and J lost 3 bases, with 14 bases between them. CDR1 MDHEN and CDR2 SYDVKM come from the germline V gene. This CDR3 comprises 14 residues. In nucleotides, the CDR3 is TGTGCCAGCAGTCCCTCAGTAAGCTACTACGAGCAGTACTTC. As protein: CASSPSVSYYEQYF. The full variable domain, its missing parts supplied by reference TRBV28 and TRBJ2-7, is DVKVTQSSRYLVKRTGEKVFLECVQDMDHENMFWYRQDPGLGLRLIYFSYDVKMKEKGDIPEGYSVSREKKERFSLILESASTNQTSMYLCASSPSVSYYEQYFGPGTRLTVT.

The table lists this clonotype with a few counts. The genes are TRBV5-1 and TRBJ1-1; TRBD1 is a possible D gene (5 bases). The CDR3 is made up of 10 amino acids. Germline V gene data show CDR1 as SGHRS and CDR2 as YFSETQ. The V gene lost 5 bases and the J gene lost 8 bases, with 7 bases spanning the gap. CDR3 DNA: TGCGCCAGCAGGGGGCAGGAAGCTTTCTTT. As protein: CASRGQEAFF.

This clonotype was observed at least ten times. V gene TRBV28 combines with J gene TRBJ2-7; D is possibly TRBD1 or TRBD2 (5 bases each). Germline-derived CDR1 and CDR2 are MDHEN and SYDVKM. Trimming cost V 7 bases and J 3 bases, with 13 bases left between them. This CDR3 is built from 13 residues. The CDR3 DNA reads TGTGCCAGCATCGGGGCTATCAACTACGAGCAGTACTTC. This codes for CASIGAINYEQYF. The complete variable domain, with remaining parts taken from reference TRBV28 and TRBJ2-7, reads DVKVTQSSRYLVKRTGEKVFLECVQDMDHENMFWYRQDPGLGLRLIYFSYDVKMKEKGDIPEGYSVSREKKERFSLILESASTNQTSMYLCASIGAINYEQYFGPGTRLTVT.

In regard to this clonotype: At one boundary the junction diverges from the germline segment, which might be a read error. The chain links TRBV5-1 to TRBJ1-1, with a tentative D call TRBD1 (5 bases). The germline gives CDR1 SGHRS, CDR2 YFSETQ. The CDR3 runs 14 residues. CDR3 amino acids: CPSIRVKTNTEAFF. The CDR3 DNA follows: TGCCCCAGCATCAGGGTAAAAACGAACACTGAAGCTTTCTTT.

This clonotype was counted many times. In DNA form, the CDR3 reads TGCAGTGCTAGACCTACTAGCGGCACCTACAATGAGCAGTTCTTC. Translated: CSARPTSGTYNEQFF. The chain combines TRBV20-1 with TRBJ2-1, with 8 bases aligning to TRBD2. CDR1 is DFQATT, CDR2 SNEGSKA, per germline (reference sequence). Losses at the gene ends were 2 bases for V and 2 bases for J; bases not matched to a gene: 5. The CDR3 loop spans 15 amino acids.

This clonotype was seen a few times. The chain joins TRBV7-9 to TRBJ2-7; the match to TRBD2 covers 11 bases. The junction had 6 bases not matched to a gene; V was cut back by 5 bases and J by 3 bases. Germline CDR1 SEHNR, CDR2 FQNEAQ (reference sequence). The CDR3 runs to 15 residues. CDR3 in DNA: TGTGCCAGCAGCGGTGGGACTAGCGGTGACTACGAGCAGTACTTC. This translates into CASSGGTSGDYEQYF.

J is TRBJ2-6 and V is TRBV6-1, with unresolved D. CDR3 length: 15 amino acids. Germline V lookup: CDR1 MNHNS, CDR2 SASEGT. V lost 6 bases and J lost 0, with 9 bases in between. The CDR3 DNA is TGTGCCAGCAGAACCACCTTCTCTGGGGCCAACGTCCTGACTTTC. The encoded protein is CASRTTFSGANVLTF.